This T cell receptor beta chain was sequenced in a study of blood T cell repertoires in COVID-19 (dated by TCRdb to the early 2020s). Regarding the study in general: Samples from collaborators originated in the United States, Italy and Spain and spanned both the acute and convalescent phases of COVID-19. Where HLA class I and class II types were available, the types were taken from metadata supplied by the sample provider, not from assay-based typing. The samples were drawn from two sources: the first 160 participants of the ongoing ImmuneRACE study, and over 950 subjects contributed by 6 global collaborators. The prospective study material was composed of cDNA or gDNA derived from T cells, B-cell-depleted T cells, or PBMCs. The repertoires were released in a freely available public database meant as a resource for research on the immune response to SARS-CoV-2. The dataset comprised deeply sampled blood TCRbeta repertoires from subjects exposed to, actively infected with, or recovered from COVID-19. Sample metadata almost always included a de-identified subject ID, COVID-19 status, age in years and sex. The study at large found these results: Clinical and demographic metadata were provided uncurated, with the amount varying by source and participant.

Each collaborating institution followed its own protocols to collect whole blood in K2EDTA tubes. For TCRbeta analysis, collaborators shipped samples in one of three forms: frozen whole blood, isolated PBMCs, or DNA extracted from either of those sample types. As for this clone: Its antigen specificity is not known. The sample holds no much larger clone one base away, and base qualities are not on file.

TCRbeta CDR3 regions were amplified from genomic DNA by means of the immunoSEQ Assay, a bias-controlled multiplex PCR. The original pipeline was this. Nucleated cell counts per sample were estimated from amplification of reference gene primers within the assay. To quantify the absolute abundance of each unique TCRbeta CDR3 rearrangement, sequence reads were collapsed and filtered. For each sample, productive Simpson clonality was calculated as the square root of Simpson's diversity index across productive rearrangements. TCRdb holds this immuneACCESS table with in-frame rearrangements only. Some clones are missing; in checked studies, unresolved V genes explain under half, and the rest has no known cause. That table gives V, J and clone size, and the DNA gave D and trimming. The sample data list about 380,000 clones, and roughly 86% of these were observed just once. The ten largest account for 0.85% to 1.3% of the sample.

This clonotype was obtained from a human donor with acute or convalescent COVID-19. The donor label of this sample is uncertain. The specimen sequenced was peripheral blood.

CDR3 region: CASSLSSGTSVFTQYF. The nucleotide sequence is TGTGCCAGCAGTTTATCGTCCGGGACTAGCGTATTTACGCAGTATTTT. Here the chain combines TRBV27 and TRBJ2-3, and 10 junction bases match TRBD2. In the germline V gene (reference sequence), CDR1 corresponds to MNHEY and CDR2 to SMNVEV. The CDR3 runs 16 residues from the cysteine to the phenylalanine. The read is trimmed to its CDR3 DNA, 48 bases read in frame from base 1. V lost 0 bases and J lost 8 bases, and the count of bases not matched to a germline gene is 8.